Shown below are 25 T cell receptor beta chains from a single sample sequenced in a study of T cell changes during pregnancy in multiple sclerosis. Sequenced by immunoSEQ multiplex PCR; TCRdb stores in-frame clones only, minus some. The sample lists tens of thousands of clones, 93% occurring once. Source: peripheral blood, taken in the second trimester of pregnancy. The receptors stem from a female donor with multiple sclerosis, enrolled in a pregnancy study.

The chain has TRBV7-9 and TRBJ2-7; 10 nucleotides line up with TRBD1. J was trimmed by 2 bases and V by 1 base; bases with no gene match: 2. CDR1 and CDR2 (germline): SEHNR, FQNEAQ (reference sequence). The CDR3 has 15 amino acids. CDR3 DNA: TGTGCCAGCAGCTTAGGACAGGGGGCCCCCTACGAGCAGTACTTC. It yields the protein CASSLGQGAPYEQYF.

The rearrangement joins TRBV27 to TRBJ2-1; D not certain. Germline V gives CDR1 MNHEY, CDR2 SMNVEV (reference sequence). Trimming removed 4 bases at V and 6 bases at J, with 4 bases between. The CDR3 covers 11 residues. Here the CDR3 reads CASSYFNEQFF. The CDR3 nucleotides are TGTGCCAGCAGTTACTTCAATGAGCAGTTCTTC.

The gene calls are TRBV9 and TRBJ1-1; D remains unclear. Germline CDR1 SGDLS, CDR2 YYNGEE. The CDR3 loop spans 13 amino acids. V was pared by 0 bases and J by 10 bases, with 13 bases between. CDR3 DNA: TGTGCCAGCAGCGTAGACGCGGTGTTAGGAGCTTTCTTT. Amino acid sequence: CASSVDAVLGAFF.

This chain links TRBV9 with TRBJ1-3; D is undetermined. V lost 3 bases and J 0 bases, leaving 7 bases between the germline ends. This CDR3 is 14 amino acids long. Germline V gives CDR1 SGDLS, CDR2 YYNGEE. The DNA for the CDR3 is TGTGCCAGCAGCGCGCGATACTCTGGAAACACCATATATTTT. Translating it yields CASSARYSGNTIYF.

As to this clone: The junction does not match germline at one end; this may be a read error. The CDR3 nucleotides are TGTGCTAGCAGCTTAGAGGTCGGACAGGACTACGAGCAGTACTTC. Encoded protein: CASSLEVGQDYEQYF. The rearrangement uses TRBV7-7 and TRBJ2-7, with 7 bases lining up with TRBD1. This CDR3 spans 15 amino acids. The V gene's germline CDR1 is SSHAT and CDR2 FNYEAQ (reference sequence).

The CDR3, as DNA: TGTGCCAGCAGCGTAGGGCCGGGGGGGCCCATGGATGAGCAGTTCTTC. Residues: CASSVGPGGPMDEQFF. The chain combines TRBV9 with TRBJ2-1; 8 bases agree with TRBD2. The CDR3 runs to 16 residues. The V and J ends lost 0 bases and 8 bases, in that order; junction bases with no gene match: 10. Germline lookup yields CDR1 SGDLS and CDR2 YYNGEE. The complete variable domain, with remaining parts taken from reference TRBV9 and TRBJ2-1, reads DSGVTQTPKHLITATGQRVTLRCSPRSGDLSVYWYQQSLDQGLQFLIQYYNGEERAKGNILERFSAQQFPDLHSELNLSSLELGDSALYFCASSVGPGGPMDEQFFGPGTRLTVL.

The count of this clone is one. CDR3 loop: CASSPLGQNSGNTIYF. CDR3 coding DNA: TGTGCCAGCAGCCCCCTCGGACAAAACTCTGGAAACACCATATATTTT. The V and J genes are TRBV9 and TRBJ1-3; weak D call: TRBD1 (5 bases). The CDR3 contains 16 residues. The V gene's germline CDR1 is SGDLS and CDR2 YYNGEE. V shed 4 bases and J shed 0 bases, with 14 bases lying between them.

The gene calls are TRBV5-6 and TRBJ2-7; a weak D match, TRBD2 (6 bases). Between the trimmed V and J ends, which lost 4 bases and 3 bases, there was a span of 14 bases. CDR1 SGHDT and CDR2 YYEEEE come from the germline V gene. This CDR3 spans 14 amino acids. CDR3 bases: TGTGCCAGCAGCCCGGGGGTTAAAGTCTACGAGCAGTACTTC. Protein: CASSPGVKVYEQYF.

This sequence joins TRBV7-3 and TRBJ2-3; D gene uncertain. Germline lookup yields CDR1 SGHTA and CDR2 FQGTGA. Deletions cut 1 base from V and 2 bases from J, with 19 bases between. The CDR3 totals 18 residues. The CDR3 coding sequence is TGTGCCAGCAGCTTAATGGGTTTTGCGCTAGGCCCCACAGATACGCAGTATTTT. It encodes CASSLMGFALGPTDTQYF.

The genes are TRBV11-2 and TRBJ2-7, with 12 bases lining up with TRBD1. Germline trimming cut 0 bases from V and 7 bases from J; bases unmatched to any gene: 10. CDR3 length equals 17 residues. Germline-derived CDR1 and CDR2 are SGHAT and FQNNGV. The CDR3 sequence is CASSLEEGDRGRREQYF. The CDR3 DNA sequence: TGTGCCAGCAGCTTAGAGGAGGGGGACAGGGGGCGTCGGGAGCAGTACTTC.

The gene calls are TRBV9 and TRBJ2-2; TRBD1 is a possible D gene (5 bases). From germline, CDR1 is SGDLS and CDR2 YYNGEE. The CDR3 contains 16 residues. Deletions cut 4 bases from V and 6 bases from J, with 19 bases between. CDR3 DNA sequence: TGTGCCAGCAGCCCCCGTCGAGATCAGGGTGCCGGGGAGCTGTTTTTT. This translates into CASSPRRDQGAGELFF.

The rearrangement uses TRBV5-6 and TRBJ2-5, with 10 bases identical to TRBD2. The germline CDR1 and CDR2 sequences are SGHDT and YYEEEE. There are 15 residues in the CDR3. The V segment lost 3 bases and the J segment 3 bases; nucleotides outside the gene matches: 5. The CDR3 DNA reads TGTGCCAGCAGCTACCAGCGGGGGGGAGAAGAGACCCAGTACTTC. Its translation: CASSYQRGGEETQYF.

Written as DNA, the CDR3 is TGTGCCAGCAGTTACGGGTTAGCGAGACCCAATGAGCAGTTCTTC. This codes for CASSYGLARPNEQFF. The V gene is TRBV6-5, the J gene TRBJ2-1; D is possibly TRBD2 (5 bases). The V end was cut by 2 bases, the J end by 6 bases, with 14 bases between. This CDR3 contains 15 residues. Germline V gene data show CDR1 as MNHEY and CDR2 as SVGAGI.

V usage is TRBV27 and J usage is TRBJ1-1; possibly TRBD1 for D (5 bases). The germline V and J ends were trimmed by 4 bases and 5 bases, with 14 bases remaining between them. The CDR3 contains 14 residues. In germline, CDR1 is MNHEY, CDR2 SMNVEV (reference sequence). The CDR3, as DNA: TGTGCCAGCAGTTCCATCCCGCGGGGGACTGAAGCTTTCTTT. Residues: CASSSIPRGTEAFF.

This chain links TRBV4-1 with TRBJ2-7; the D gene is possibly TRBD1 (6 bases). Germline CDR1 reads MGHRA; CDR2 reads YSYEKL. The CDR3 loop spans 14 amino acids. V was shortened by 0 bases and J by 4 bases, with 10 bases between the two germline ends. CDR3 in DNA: TGCGCCAGCAGCCAAGATACAGGGAGATACGAGCAGTACTTC. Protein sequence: CASSQDTGRYEQYF.

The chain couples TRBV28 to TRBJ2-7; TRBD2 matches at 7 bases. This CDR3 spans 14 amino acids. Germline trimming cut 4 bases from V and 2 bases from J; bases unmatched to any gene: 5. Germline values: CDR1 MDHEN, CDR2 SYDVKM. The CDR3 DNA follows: TGTGCCAGCAGTTGGGCGGGGGTAACCTACGAGCAGTACTTC. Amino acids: CASSWAGVTYEQYF.

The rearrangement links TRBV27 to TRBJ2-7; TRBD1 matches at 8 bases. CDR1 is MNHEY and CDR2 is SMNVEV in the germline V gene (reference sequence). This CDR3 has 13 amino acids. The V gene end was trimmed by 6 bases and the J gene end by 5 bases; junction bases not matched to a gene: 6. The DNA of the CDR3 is TGTGCCAGCAGAGCAGGGGGCATCGACGAGCAGTACTTC. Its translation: CASRAGGIDEQYF.

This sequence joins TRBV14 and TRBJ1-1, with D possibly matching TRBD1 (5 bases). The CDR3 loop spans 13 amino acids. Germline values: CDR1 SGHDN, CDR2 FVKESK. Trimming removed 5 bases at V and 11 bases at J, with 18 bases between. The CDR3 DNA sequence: TGTGCCAGCAGCTTGGAGGGGCCGGGGATGGCTTTCTTT. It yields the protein CASSLEGPGMAFF.

The CDR3 reads CASSLPQGYEQYF. For the CDR3, the DNA is TGTGCCAGCAGCTTACCGCAGGGTTACGAGCAGTACTTC. J is TRBJ2-7 and V is TRBV7-9; D may be TRBD1 (5 bases). Trimming stripped 2 bases from V and 4 bases from J, with 9 bases between. Germline V lookup: CDR1 SEHNR, CDR2 FQNEAQ (reference sequence). The CDR3 runs to 13 residues.

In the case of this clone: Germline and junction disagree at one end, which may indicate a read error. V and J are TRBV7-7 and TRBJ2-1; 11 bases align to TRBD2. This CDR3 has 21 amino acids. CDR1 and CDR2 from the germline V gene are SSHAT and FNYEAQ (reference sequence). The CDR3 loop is CASSFNPYTSGSPGVYNEQFF. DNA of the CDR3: TGTGCTAGCAGCTTTAACCCCTACACTAGCGGGAGTCCTGGGGTCTACAATGAGCAGTTCTTC.

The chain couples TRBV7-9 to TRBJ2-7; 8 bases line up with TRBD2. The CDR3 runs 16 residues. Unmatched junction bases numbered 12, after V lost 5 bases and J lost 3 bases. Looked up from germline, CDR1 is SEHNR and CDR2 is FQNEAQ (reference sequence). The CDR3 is CASSLVTSGIDYEQYF. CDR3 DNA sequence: TGTGCCAGCAGCCTGGTAACTAGCGGAATAGACTACGAGCAGTACTTC. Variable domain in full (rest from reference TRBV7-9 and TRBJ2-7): DTGVSQNPRHKITKRGQNVTFRCDPISEHNRLYWYRQTLGQGPEFLTYFQNEAQLEKSRLLSDRFSAERPKGSFSTLEIQRTEQGDSAMYLCASSLVTSGIDYEQYFGPGTRLTVT.

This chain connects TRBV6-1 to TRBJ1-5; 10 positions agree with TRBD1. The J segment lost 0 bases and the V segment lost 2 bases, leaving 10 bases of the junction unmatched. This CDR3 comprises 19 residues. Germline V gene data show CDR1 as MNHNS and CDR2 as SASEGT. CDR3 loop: CASSETRQGAGYSNQPQHF. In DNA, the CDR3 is TGTGCCAGCAGTGAAACCCGACAGGGGGCGGGCTATAGCAATCAGCCCCAGCATTTT.

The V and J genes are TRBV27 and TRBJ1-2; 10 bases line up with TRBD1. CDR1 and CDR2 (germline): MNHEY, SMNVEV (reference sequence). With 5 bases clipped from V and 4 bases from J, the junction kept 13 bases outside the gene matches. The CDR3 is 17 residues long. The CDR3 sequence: CASSQVRDRGFVYGYTF. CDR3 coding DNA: TGTGCCAGCAGTCAGGTCCGGGACAGGGGCTTCGTCTATGGCTACACCTTC.

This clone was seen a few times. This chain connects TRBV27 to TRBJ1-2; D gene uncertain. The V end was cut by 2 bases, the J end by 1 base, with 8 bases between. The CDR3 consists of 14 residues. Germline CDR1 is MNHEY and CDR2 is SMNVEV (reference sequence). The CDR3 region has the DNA TGTGCCAGCAGTTTAGGCGGCGATAACTATGGCTACACCTTC. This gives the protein CASSLGGDNYGYTF.

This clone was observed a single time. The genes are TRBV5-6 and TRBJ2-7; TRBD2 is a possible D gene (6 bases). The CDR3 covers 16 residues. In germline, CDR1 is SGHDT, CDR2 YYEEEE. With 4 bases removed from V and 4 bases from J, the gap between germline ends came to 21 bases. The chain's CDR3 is CASSLEGSQPSYEQYF. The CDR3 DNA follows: TGTGCCAGCAGCCTGGAGGGGTCTCAGCCCTCTTACGAGCAGTACTTC.